What follows are 8 T cell receptor beta chains derived from one specimen sequenced in a study of CD8+CD57+ T cells in acquired aplastic anemia. It was genomic DNA that served as the template for profiling TCR beta VDJ and CDR3. Using its own MiXCR run on the reads, TCRdb lists one record per CDR3 protein. The repertoire holds 100,000 to 150,000 distinct CDR3 sequences, with around 50% as singletons. Specimen: sorted CD4+, CD8+, or CD8+CD57+ T cells (not recorded which) from PBMCs. The receptors here all came from a human donor in good health, serving as a control.

This clonotype rates as medium-sized. This chain's CDR3 is CATSSPLAGSYEQYF. The CDR3 coding sequence is TGTGCCACCAGCAGTCCCCTAGCGGGGTCCTACGAGCAGTACTTC. The chain uses TRBV15 and TRBJ2-7; TRBD2 matches at 9 bases. The germline V gene encodes CDR1 LNHNV and CDR2 YYDKDF (reference sequence). Losses at the gene ends were 3 bases for V and 1 base for J; bases not matched to a gene: 4. This CDR3 region has 15 residues.

The V gene is TRBV10-3, the J gene TRBJ2-7, with a tentative D call TRBD1 (5 bases). The ends were cut back, 4 bases at V and 3 bases at J, with 16 bases in the middle. The CDR3 loop spans 15 amino acids. Germline CDR1 ENHRY, CDR2 SYGVKD. The CDR3 here is CAISVGAGTLYEQYF. The CDR3 bases are TGTGCCATCAGTGTTGGGGCAGGTACCCTCTACGAGCAGTACTTC.

This clonotype has ten or more counts. This chain connects TRBV11-2 to TRBJ2-3; 13 nucleotides match TRBD2. Germline assignment: CDR1 SGHAT and CDR2 FQNNGV. Trimming took 3 bases from V and 4 from J; bases not matched to a gene: 4. The CDR3 runs to 16 residues. CDR3 nucleotide sequence: TGTGCCAGCAGCTTTACTAGCGGGGGGGGGGCAGATACGCAGTATTTT. Translation gives CASSFTSGGGADTQYF.

Only one count was recorded for this clonotype. The chain uses TRBV27 and TRBJ2-3; 9 bases match TRBD1. Losses at the gene ends were 1 base for V and 1 base for J; bases not matched to a gene: 9. The CDR3 contains 18 residues. Germline V gene lookup returns CDR1 MNHEY and CDR2 SMNVEV (reference sequence). The CDR3 region is CASSLFLSTGGGTDTQYF. CDR3 coding DNA: TGTGCCAGCAGTTTATTCCTATCTACAGGGGGCGGCACAGATACGCAGTATTTT.

By share, this clonotype ranks as medium-sized (0.01 to 0.1%). The chain has TRBV10-3 and TRBJ2-5; TRBD2 matches at 10 bases. The germline CDR1 and CDR2 sequences are ENHRY and SYGVKD. The CDR3 is 15 amino acids. V lost 6 bases to trimming and J lost 4 bases; unmatched junction nucleotides: 8. The CDR3 sequence is CAIRRGLAEGETQYF. The CDR3 DNA sequence: TGTGCCATCAGGAGAGGACTAGCGGAAGGAGAGACCCAGTACTTC.

The chain recombines TRBV25-1 with TRBJ1-5; D uncertain. Germline V CDR1 and CDR2: MGHDK, SYGVNS. Between the trimmed V and J ends, which lost 3 bases and 9 bases, there was a span of 15 bases. This CDR3 region has 14 residues. CDR3 nucleotides: TGTGCCAGCAGTGAGCAGGCGACTACGTGGCCCCAGCATTTT. Protein: CASSEQATTWPQHF.

J is TRBJ2-5 and V is TRBV7-9, with 7 nucleotides matching TRBD1. Germline CDR1 SEHNR, CDR2 FQNEAQ (reference sequence). The CDR3 totals 14 residues. With V trimmed by 5 bases and J by 5 bases, 8 bases remained unmatched. The DNA for the CDR3 is TGTGCCAGCAGCAGTTCGACAGGGACGGAGACCCAGTACTTC. Residues: CASSSSTGTETQYF.

This sequence joins TRBV5-1 and TRBJ2-7; 7 bases agree with TRBD1. The J segment lost 3 bases and the V segment lost 0 bases, leaving 12 bases of the junction unmatched. Germline V lookup: CDR1 SGHRS, CDR2 YFSETQ. The CDR3 is made up of 17 amino acids. For the CDR3, the DNA is TGCGCCAGCAGCTTGGCTCGGCCGGGACAGCGAGTCTACGAGCAGTACTTC. Residues: CASSLARPGQRVYEQYF. The variable domain in full, with the rest retrieved from reference TRBV5-1 and TRBJ2-7, is KAGVTQTPRYLIKTRGQQVTLSCSPISGHRSVSWYQQTPGQGLQFLFEYFSETQRNKGNFPGRFSGRQFSNSRSEMNVSTLELGDSALYLCASSLARPGQRVYEQYFGPGTRLTVT.